Listed below are T cell receptor beta chains from one sample, sequenced in a study of T cells in Graves' hyperthyroidism and ophthalmopathy. MiXCR was run by TCRdb on the multiplex PCR reads, yielding one entry per CDR3 protein. This sample has fewer than 700,000 distinct CDR3 sequences, with 16% found just once. The sample was blood. The receptors come from a woman under 40 with Graves' hyperthyroidism. The CDR3 runs from the conserved cysteine through the conserved F or W. Each record gives: J gene, clone size, D gene, V gene, CDR3 DNA, CDR3 protein. A D gene is named only where the DNA matches it firmly. The size entry is marked missing in some rows and otherwise reads once, few, many or a size class.

>TRBJ2-3|few|-|TRBV18
TGTGCCAGCTCACCTCGATTAGTTAGCACAGATACGCAGTATTTT
CASSPRLVSTDTQYF
>TRBJ2-3|many|TRBD2|TRBV2
TGTGCCAGCAGTGAAGCACTAGCGGGATCGTTTGCAGATACGCAGTATTTT
CASSEALAGSFADTQYF
>TRBJ1-1|many|TRBD1|TRBV28
TGTGCCAGCAGTTTCAGGGGGCGATATGAAACTGAAGCTTTCTTT
CASSFRGRYETEAFF
>TRBJ2-3|-|TRBD1|TRBV24-1
TGTGCCACCAGTTCTATTTCCGGGACAGGGGGCGCAGATACGCAGTATTTT
CATSSISGTGGADTQYF
>TRBJ1-6|-|-|TRBV27
TGTGCCAGCAGGGATTATAATTCACCCCTCCACTTT
CASRDYNSPLHF
>TRBJ2-1|many|TRBD2|TRBV10-3
TGTGCCATCAGTCGACTAGCGGAATACAATGAGCAGTTCTTC
CAISRLAEYNEQFF
>TRBJ2-2|-|-|TRBV12-3/TRBV12-4
TGTGCCAGCAACGGGCCGAGGGATCTAAGGGAGCTGTTTTTT
CASNGPRDLRELFF
>TRBJ2-1|many|TRBD2|TRBV5-1
TGCGCCAGCAGACGCGGACTAGCGGGAGGCTCCTCCTACAATGAGCAGTTCTTC
CASRRGLAGGSSYNEQFF
>TRBJ2-1|-|TRBD2|TRBV5-1
TGTGCCAGCAGCGAAACAACAAGCGGGAGGAAAAACAATGAGCAGTTCTTC
CASSETTSGRKNNEQFF
>TRBJ1-1|many|-|TRBV30
TGTGCCTGGAGCTTAAATAGGGGTGGGACTGAAGCTTTCTTT
CAWSLNRGGTEAFF